These 6 T cell receptor beta chains originate from one sample sequenced in a study of blood T cell repertoires in COVID-19. Data came from immunoSEQ multiplex PCR; TCRdb stores just in-frame clones and leaves some out. The sample contains around 220,000 clones, 70% to 90% of which appear only once. Sequenced sample: peripheral blood. These receptors all come from a woman older than 75 with acute or convalescent COVID-19.

The chain is built from TRBV7-8 and TRBJ2-5; the D gene is possibly TRBD2 (5 bases). The germline CDR1 and CDR2 sequences are SGHVS and FQNEAQ. The V end was cut by 2 bases, the J end by 7 bases, with 11 bases between. CDR3 length: 13 residues. CDR3 in DNA: TGTGCCAGCAGCTTAACGCGGGCGGGGACCCAGTACTTC. Protein product: CASSLTRAGTQYF. Full variable domain (outside the CDR3, taken from reference TRBV7-8 and TRBJ2-5): GAGVSQSPRYKVAKRGQDVALRCDPISGHVSLFWYQQALGQGPEFLTYFQNEAQLDKSGLPSDRFFAERPEGSVSTLKIQRTQQEDSAVYLCASSLTRAGTQYFGPGTRLLVL.

The chain uses TRBV3-1 (or the pseudogene TRBV3-2) and TRBJ2-7; TRBD1 might be the D (5 bases). The CDR3 loop spans 15 amino acids. Germline loops: CDR1 LGHDT, CDR2 YNNKEL (reference sequence). Trimming took 0 bases from V and 3 from J, leaving 12 bases between them. The DNA for the CDR3 is TGTGCCAGCAGCCAAGAAGCGACAGCCCTCTACGAGCAGTACTTC. It codes for CASSQEATALYEQYF.

This chain joins TRBV9 and TRBJ2-7, with 11 nucleotides matching TRBD2. There are 17 residues in the CDR3. In germline, CDR1 is SGDLS, CDR2 YYNGEE. V shed 3 bases and J 0 bases; nucleotides not matched to a gene: 8. As DNA, the CDR3 is TGTGCCAGCAGCGCAGGATCCACTAGCGGGAGCTCCTACGAGCAGTACTTC. Translating it yields CASSAGSTSGSSYEQYF.

The chain recombines TRBV19 with TRBJ1-6; possible D gene TRBD1, 5 bases. V was shortened by 5 bases and J by 6 bases, with 8 bases between the two germline ends. Germline CDR1 is LNHDA and CDR2 is SQIVND (reference sequence). The length of the CDR3 is 13 residues. The CDR3, as DNA: TGTGCCAGTAGTCACCAGGGTAATTCACCCCTCCACTTT. Translation: CASSHQGNSPLHF.

This chain links TRBV27 with TRBJ2-1; 8 nucleotides match TRBD2. V dropped 6 bases and J dropped 7; count of bases not matched to a gene: 11. Looked up from germline, CDR1 is MNHEY and CDR2 is SMNVEV (reference sequence). The CDR3 has 15 residues. CDR3 protein: CASRILNSGRNEQFF. The CDR3 nucleotides are TGTGCCAGCAGAATCTTGAACAGCGGGAGAAATGAGCAGTTCTTC.

The chain carries TRBV20-1 and TRBJ2-1, with a weak D call TRBD2 (6 bases). The germline V gene has CDR1 DFQATT and CDR2 SNEGSKA (reference sequence). This CDR3 region has 11 residues. Trimming stripped 7 bases from V and 9 bases from J, with 13 bases between. The CDR3: CSVTALAEQFF. The CDR3, as DNA: TGCAGTGTCACTGCACTAGCTGAGCAGTTCTTC.